These T cell receptor beta chains were read from a single sample in a study of T-cell memory formation after mild COVID-19. TCRdb redid the calling of the 5' RACE reads with MiXCR, one entry per CDR3 protein. This table holds roughly 400,000 distinct CDR3 sequences, roughly 18% found once. Sequenced material: PBMCs or a T cell subset sorted from them (not recorded which). The source of these receptors is a man between 18 and 35 years old who had mild COVID-19 (a few samples of this study predate the infection). Cell type and time point are not known. The CDR3 runs from the conserved cysteine through the conserved F or W. The order of the fields is clone size, D gene, J gene, V gene, CDR3 protein, CDR3 DNA. D genes are given only for firm matches. The size entry is marked missing in some rows and otherwise reads once, few, many or a size class.

>few|TRBD1|TRBJ2-1|TRBV3-1
CASSQDYRGHNEQFF
TGTGCCAGCAGCCAAGATTACAGGGGTCACAATGAGCAGTTCTTC
>few|TRBD1|TRBJ2-7|TRBV7-9
CASSHRGKYEQYF
TGTGCCAGCAGCCACAGGGGGAAGTACGAGCAGTACTTC
>few|TRBD2|TRBJ2-3|TRBV11-3
CASSLGLVTDTQYF
TGTGCCAGCAGCTTGGGACTAGTAACAGATACGCAGTATTTT
>few|.|TRBJ2-1|TRBV7-3
CASSITPGRQYNEQFF
TGTGCCAGCAGTATTACCCCGGGACGTCAATACAATGAGCAGTTCTTC
>.|TRBD1|TRBJ2-1|TRBV4-1
CASSRRGQGTYNEQFF
TGCGCCAGCAGCCGTCGAGGACAGGGGACCTACAATGAGCAGTTCTTC
>few|.|TRBJ2-4|TRBV3-1
CASSYGRQQLLAKNIQYF
TGTGCCAGCAGTTACGGGAGACAGCAACTACTAGCCAAAAACATTCAGTACTTC
>few|.|TRBJ1-4|TRBV4-3
CASSQDQASGEKLFF
TGCGCCAGCAGCCAAGATCAGGCTTCGGGAGAAAAACTGTTTTTT
>many|.|TRBJ2-5|TRBV5-1
CASSAGGLGETQYF
TGCGCCAGCAGCGCCGGGGGGCTCGGTGAGACCCAGTACTTC
>few|.|TRBJ1-2|TRBV12-3/TRBV12-4
CASSLQGSINYGYTF
TGTGCCAGCAGTTTGCAGGGCTCGATTAACTATGGCTACACCTTC
>few|.|TRBJ2-3|TRBV7-6
CASSLARLMTANPTDTQYF
TGTGCCAGCAGCTTGGCCCGATTAATGACAGCGAATCCCACAGATACGCAGTATTTT
>.|TRBD1|TRBJ2-7|TRBV20-1
CSATPPGGIYEQYF
TGCAGTGCCACTCCCCCAGGGGGCATCTACGAGCAGTACTTC
>.|.|TRBJ2-7|TRBV9
CASSVDLVSYEQYF
TGTGCCAGCAGCGTAGATCTGGTTTCCTACGAGCAGTACTTC
>.|.|TRBJ1-5|TRBV28
CASNSRTDVSNQPQHF
TGTGCCAGCAACTCTAGGACAGATGTGAGCAATCAGCCACAGCATTTT
>.|.|TRBJ1-5|TRBV3-1
CASSRRDSGNQPQHF
TGTGCCAGCAGCCGTAGGGATAGCGGCAATCAGCCCCAGCATTTT
>few|.|TRBJ1-6|TRBV6-5
CASSRGGTQNSPLHF
TGTGCCAGCAGTCGGGGCGGGACGCAAAATTCACCCCTCCACTTT
>.|TRBD1|TRBJ2-1|TRBV30
CAWSVQGAGGYNEQFF
TGTGCCTGGAGTGTACAGGGGGCAGGGGGATACAATGAGCAGTTCTTC
>few|.|TRBJ2-2|TRBV7-7
CASSFAGQSTGELFF
TGTGCTAGCAGCTTTGCGGGACAGAGTACCGGGGAGCTGTTTTTT
>few|TRBD1|TRBJ1-1|TRBV6-1
CASSEAGTVMNTEAFF
TGTGCCAGCAGTGAAGCGGGGACAGTGATGAACACTGAAGCTTTCTTT
>.|TRBD1|TRBJ2-2|TRBV7-3
CASSTGGTGELFF
TGTGCCAGCAGCACAGGGGGGACCGGGGAGCTGTTTTTT
>many|.|TRBJ2-7|TRBV4-1
CASSQGWVSTYEQYF
TGCGCCAGCAGCCAAGGTTGGGTCAGTACTTACGAGCAGTACTTC
>many|.|TRBJ2-4|TRBV20-1
CSASQLAKNIQYF
TGCAGTGCTAGTCAGTTAGCCAAAAACATTCAGTACTTC
>.|TRBD1|TRBJ1-5|TRBV4-1
CASSQNPGTGVQPQHF
TGCGCCAGCAGCCAAAACCCCGGGACAGGGGTTCAGCCCCAGCATTTT
>many|TRBD1|TRBJ2-7|TRBV12-3/TRBV12-4
CASSYDRGYEQYF
TGTGCCAGCAGTTACGACAGGGGCTACGAGCAGTACTTC
>few|.|TRBJ2-3|TRBV3-1
CASSQGKVALTDTQYF
TGTGCCAGCAGCCAAGGGAAGGTAGCTCTCACAGATACGCAGTATTTT
>few|TRBD2|TRBJ2-5|TRBV6-2/TRBV6-3
CASSRGLAGLETQYF
TGTGCCAGCAGTCGAGGACTAGCGGGGCTGGAGACCCAGTACTTC